This T cell receptor (beta chain) was recorded in a study of shared clonotypes between healthy human individuals. Regarding this clone: Antigen: not known.

The study's findings and limits: The naive CD4 repertoires of a handful of donors were compared, and around 4.7% of clonotypes were shared. Measured sharing among donors was expected to vary with sequencing depth.

Each sorted subset replicate got 200 ng genomic DNA, 25,000 to 35,000 genomes. The protocol was immunoSEQ multiplex PCR, while the TCRdb copy is restricted to in-frame clones and leaves out a portion. The sample records some 2.1 million clones, over 85% being singletons. The naive CD8 population came from CD45RO-negative cells selected for CCR7, without terminally differentiated effector memory CD45RA+ cells. The donors, all of them Caucasian adults, lived in Nashville, Tennessee. The germline V gene encodes CDR1 SGDLS and CDR2 YYNGEE. The trim removed 4 bases at V and 6 bases at J, leaving 6 bases unmatched. The CDR3 contains 15 residues.

Sequenced input: naive CD8+ T cells sorted from blood. This chain connects TRBV9 to TRBJ2-1, with TRBD1 identical over 11 bases. The sequence came from a man aged 18 to 30 in good health. CDR3 sequence: CASSPSGTGGNEQFF. Written as DNA, the CDR3 is TGTGCCAGCAGCCCTTCCGGGACAGGGGGCAATGAGCAGTTCTTC.